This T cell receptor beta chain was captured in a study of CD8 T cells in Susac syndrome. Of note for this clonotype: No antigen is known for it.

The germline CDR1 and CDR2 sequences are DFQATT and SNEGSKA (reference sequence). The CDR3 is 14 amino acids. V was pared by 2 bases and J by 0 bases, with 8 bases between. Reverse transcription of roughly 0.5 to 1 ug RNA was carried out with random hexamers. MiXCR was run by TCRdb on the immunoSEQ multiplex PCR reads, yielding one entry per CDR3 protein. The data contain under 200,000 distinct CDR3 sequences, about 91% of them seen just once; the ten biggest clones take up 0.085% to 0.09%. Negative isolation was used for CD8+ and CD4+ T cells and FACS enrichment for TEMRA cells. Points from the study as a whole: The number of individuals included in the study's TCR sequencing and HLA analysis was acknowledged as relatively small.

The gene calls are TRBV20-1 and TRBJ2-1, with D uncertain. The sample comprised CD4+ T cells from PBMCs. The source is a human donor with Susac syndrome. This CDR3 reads CSARMGSSYNEQFF. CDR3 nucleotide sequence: TGCAGTGCTAGAATGGGAAGCTCCTACAATGAGCAGTTCTTC.